This T cell receptor (beta chain) is from a study of post-analysis software for immune sequencing data. Study at large: As for disease course, relapsing-remitting, secondary progressive and progressive-relapsing multiple sclerosis were all included. Study conclusions and caveats: Controls showed significantly higher normalized Chao1 diversity than did multiple sclerosis patients. Relative to controls, patients had 4 or 5 TRBV segments at higher frequency, with TRBV5-6, TRBV5-1 and TRBV20-1 among these. Strong co-clustering by F measure linked samples that shared a preparation batch.

As regards this clonotype: Its antigen is not identified.

V gave up 4 bases and J gave up 15 bases; unmatched junction bases: 19. Germline V lookup: CDR1 SGHAT, CDR2 FQNNGV. CDR3 length: 16 residues. Unique molecular identifiers were carried by the TCR beta cDNA libraries. cDNA molecules numbering approximately 500,000 came from about 0.94 to 9.7 million T cells. TCRdb analysed the PCR reads with MiXCR anew, one entry per CDR3 protein. The sample lists 700,000 to 900,000 distinct CDR3 sequences; roughly 46% were seen once. The chain has TRBV11-2 and TRBJ2-1; 9 bases line up with TRBD2. The clonotype comes from a girl aged 5-17 years with multiple sclerosis. The source material was blood. The CDR3 DNA is TGTGCCAGCAGCTCCGTTAGCGGGAGCATGTTTCGAGGACCGTTCTTC. Translation gives CASSSVSGSMFRGPFF.